Below are 29 T cell receptor beta chains sequenced from a single sample in a study of PD-1 blockade in classical Hodgkin lymphoma. This table comes from immunoSEQ multiplex PCR, and its TCRdb copy is limited to in-frame clones, with some not included. The data contain about 90,000 clones, about 83% of them singletons. This sample's time point: cycle 4 day 1 (C4D1), after less than 7 weeks of nivolumab. Autologous stem cell transplantation was followed by relapse in every patient, and brentuximab vedotin exposure varied. This material consisted of peripheral blood mononuclear cells (PBMCs), taken before the fourth cycle of nivolumab. The receptors stem from a human donor with classical Hodgkin lymphoma.

The chain joins TRBV10-3 to TRBJ2-3; D is tentatively TRBD1 or TRBD2 (5 bases each). V dropped 8 bases and J dropped 6 bases, with 15 bases sitting between them. The CDR3 totals 13 residues. Germline CDR1 reads ENHRY; CDR2 reads SYGVKD. CDR3 sequence (DNA): TGTGCCATCCAAGGGGATAGCGTCGATACGCAGTATTTT. It codes for CAIQGDSVDTQYF.

V and J are TRBV7-2 and TRBJ2-5; D may be TRBD2 (6 bases). Germline V gene lookup returns CDR1 SGHTA and CDR2 FQGNSA. Trimming left V 2 bases short and J 2 bases short, with 12 bases between. The CDR3 contains 15 residues. The chain's CDR3 is CASSLRRAGQETQYF. The CDR3 coding sequence is TGTGCCAGCAGCTTAAGAAGGGCGGGACAAGAGACCCAGTACTTC.

This chain uses TRBV9 with TRBJ1-3; D ambiguous. The CDR3 is made up of 15 amino acids. In germline, CDR1 is SGDLS, CDR2 YYNGEE. With 0 bases removed from V and 3 bases from J, the gap between germline ends came to 10 bases. The CDR3 here is CASSVDPGSGNTIYF. The DNA of the CDR3 is TGTGCCAGCAGCGTAGATCCGGGTAGTGGAAACACCATATATTTT.

A few counts support this clone. The sample has other DNA sequences that encode this CDR3 too. This chain uses TRBV5-1 with TRBJ2-3, with D unclear. The V end was cut by 3 bases, the J end by 5 bases, with 4 bases between. Germline V gene lookup returns CDR1 SGHRS and CDR2 YFSETQ. The CDR3 is made up of 11 amino acids. Here the CDR3 DNA reads TGCGCCAGCAGCTGGGGAGATACGCAGTATTTT. Its protein product is CASSWGDTQYF.

This clone was counted once. DNA of the CDR3: TGCAGCGTTGATTCGGGTGACGAGCAGTACTTC. It codes for CSVDSGDEQYF. The chain has TRBV29-1 and TRBJ2-7; D is unresolved. Per the germline V gene, CDR1 is SQVTM and CDR2 is ANQGSEA. The CDR3 covers 11 residues. V was pared by 3 bases and J by 5 bases, with 8 bases between.

The chain has TRBV15 and TRBJ2-7, with D possibly matching TRBD2 (5 bases). The V gene lost 8 bases and the J gene lost 2 bases, with 16 bases spanning the gap. The CDR3 is 14 residues long. CDR1 LNHNV and CDR2 YYDKDF come from the germline V gene (reference sequence). CDR3 DNA sequence: TGTGCCACCCGCCGAGGGCAGCCCCCCTACGAGCAGTACTTC. Encoded protein: CATRRGQPPYEQYF.

The chain employs TRBV2 and TRBJ2-2, with a possible D match to TRBD2 (5 bases). The CDR3 contains 15 residues. From germline, CDR1 is SNHLY and CDR2 FYNNEI. Trimming removed 6 bases from V and 8 bases from J, with 19 bases in between. The CDR3 nucleotides are TGTGCCAGCAGGGAGGACCTCCGGTTGGGTGGGGAGCTGTTTTTT. Encoded protein: CASREDLRLGGELFF.

This clone was found a few times. This chain links TRBV30 with TRBJ2-1, with TRBD2 matching over 8 bases. CDR1 GTSNPN and CDR2 SVGIG come from the germline V gene (reference sequence). J lost 8 bases, V lost 0 bases, and 9 bases had no gene match. The CDR3 has 15 residues. As DNA, the CDR3 is TGTGCCTGGAGTGTAATGGTAGCGGGACGGGATGAGCAGTTCTTC. This codes for CAWSVMVAGRDEQFF.

V usage is TRBV12-5 and J usage is TRBJ2-5; the D is unclear. Per germline, CDR1 LGHNT and CDR2 FRNRAP. The CDR3 loop spans 12 amino acids. V was shortened by 0 bases and J by 5 bases, with 4 bases between the two germline ends. The CDR3 coding sequence is TGTGCTAGTGGTTTGGTACGGGAGACCCAGTACTTC. It encodes CASGLVRETQYF.

The chain uses TRBV7-8 and TRBJ2-1; D is possibly TRBD2 (6 bases). Germline lookup yields CDR1 SGHVS and CDR2 FQNEAQ. The CDR3 runs to 16 residues. V was trimmed by 0 bases and J by 6 bases, leaving 15 bases between them. The CDR3 nucleotides are TGTGCCAGCAGCTTAGCTAGCCTAGCGTCGGTCAATGAGCAGTTCTTC. Protein sequence: CASSLASLASVNEQFF.

This chain connects TRBV7-8 to TRBJ2-7, with 7 bases lining up with TRBD1. J was trimmed by 6 bases and V by 4 bases; bases with no gene match: 12. Germline lookup yields CDR1 SGHVS and CDR2 FQNEAQ. The CDR3 contains 15 residues. This CDR3 reads CASSSMGTATPEQYF. The CDR3 DNA follows: TGTGCCAGCAGCTCCATGGGGACAGCGACCCCCGAGCAGTACTTC. The full variable domain, rest sourced from reference TRBV7-8 and TRBJ2-7, is GAGVSQSPRYKVAKRGQDVALRCDPISGHVSLFWYQQALGQGPEFLTYFQNEAQLDKSGLPSDRFFAERPEGSVSTLKIQRTQQEDSAVYLCASSSMGTATPEQYFGPGTRLTVT.

This chain connects TRBV7-9 to TRBJ2-7; 7 bases map to TRBD1. The ends lost 5 bases at V and 5 bases at J; junction bases unmatched: 9. Germline V gene lookup returns CDR1 SEHNR and CDR2 FQNEAQ (reference sequence). The CDR3 consists of 14 residues. The DNA for the CDR3 is TGTGCCAGCAGCCACGACAGGGATAGGAACGAGCAGTACTTC. This translates into CASSHDRDRNEQYF.

The J gene is TRBJ1-2, the V gene TRBV5-6, with D unresolved. V was shortened by 5 bases and J by 1 base, with 9 bases between the two germline ends. Germline V CDR1 and CDR2: SGHDT, YYEEEE. The CDR3 loop spans 13 amino acids. DNA for the CDR3: TGTGCCAGCAGGAGTACACTTAACTATGGCTACACCTTC. It codes for CASRSTLNYGYTF.

J is TRBJ2-3 and V is TRBV4-3; 7 bases match TRBD2. V was pared by 3 bases and J by 2 bases, with 11 bases of the junction left unmatched. In germline, CDR1 is LGHNA, CDR2 YSLEER. The CDR3 is 17 residues long. Written as DNA, the CDR3 is TGCGCCAGCAGCCACGCAGGAGCGGGATCGTCCACAGATACGCAGTATTTT. Its translation: CASSHAGAGSSTDTQYF.

This clone was seen a handful of times. This chain links TRBV19 with TRBJ2-7, with D perhaps matching TRBD2 (5 bases). The CDR3 sequence is 14 residues long. Trimming pared 5 bases from V and 2 bases from J, leaving 13 bases between. Germline CDR1 is LNHDA and CDR2 is SQIVND (reference sequence). As DNA, the CDR3 is TGTGCCAGTAGTTCGCGGACTTTTCCCTACGAGCAGTACTTC. Its protein is CASSSRTFPYEQYF.

J is TRBJ2-7 and V is TRBV11-2; 7 nucleotides agree with TRBD2. The CDR3 has 15 residues. The V and J ends lost 5 bases and 4 bases, in that order; junction bases with no gene match: 11. The V gene's germline CDR1 is SGHAT and CDR2 FQNNGV. CDR3 coding DNA: TGTGCCAGCAGCCGGGGCAGGGAGGGTGGTTACGAGCAGTACTTC. The encoded protein is CASSRGREGGYEQYF.

The V gene is TRBV7-2, the J gene TRBJ1-2; D remains unclear. V was pared by 5 bases and J by 7 bases, with 20 bases between. The CDR3 has 15 amino acids. Germline loops: CDR1 SGHTA, CDR2 FQGNSA. The CDR3 region is CASSLRSKEGSGYTF. DNA for the CDR3: TGTGCCAGCAGCCTTCGATCGAAAGAGGGATCTGGCTACACCTTC.

This sequence joins TRBV5-1 and TRBJ2-1; TRBD1 or TRBD2 may be the D gene (5 bases each). Germline CDR1 and CDR2: SGHRS and YFSETQ. V was clipped by 4 bases and J by 8 bases, with 13 bases between them. This CDR3 spans 13 amino acids. CDR3 nucleotide sequence: TGCGCCAGCAGCAGAGCCTTGGGGGATGAGCAGTTCTTC. It is translated as CASSRALGDEQFF.

The chain recombines TRBV19 with TRBJ1-1; TRBD1 matches 9 bases. J was trimmed by 5 bases and V by 8 bases; bases with no gene match: 15. CDR3 length: 16 residues. Germline loops: CDR1 LNHDA, CDR2 SQIVND (reference sequence). DNA of the CDR3: TGTGCCAGTGGCACTGGGACAGGGCGAAGGGAGACTGAAGCTTTCTTT. Its translation: CASGTGTGRRETEAFF.

Only one count was recorded for this clone. The chain has TRBV7-2 and TRBJ2-7; 8 positions agree with TRBD2. J lost 4 bases, V lost 1 base, and 6 bases had no gene match. Germline V gene data show CDR1 as SGHTA and CDR2 as FQGNSA. The CDR3 consists of 15 residues. This CDR3 reads CASSLVSGEGYEQYF. CDR3 DNA: TGTGCCAGCAGCTTAGTTAGCGGGGAAGGGTACGAGCAGTACTTC.

CDR3 DNA sequence: TGTGCCATCAGTGAGTCCCGACAGGACCTCAATCAGCCCCAGCATTTT. Amino acids: CAISESRQDLNQPQHF. The rearrangement links TRBV10-3 to TRBJ1-5, with D perhaps matching TRBD1 (6 bases). The CDR3 is made up of 16 amino acids. The ends were cut back, 0 bases at V and 3 bases at J, with 12 bases in the middle. The germline V gene has CDR1 ENHRY and CDR2 SYGVKD.

CDR3 coding DNA: TGTGCCAGCAGCTTACGGACTGTGGGCACTGAAGCTTTCTTT. Its protein product is CASSLRTVGTEAFF. The rearrangement links TRBV5-8 to TRBJ1-1, with D unclear. The germline V and J ends were trimmed by 2 bases and 4 bases, with 12 bases remaining between them. This CDR3 has 14 residues. The V gene's germline CDR1 is SGHTS and CDR2 YDEGEE.

This chain joins TRBV7-2 and TRBJ2-3; D remains unclear. Germline V gives CDR1 SGHTA, CDR2 FQGNSA. The CDR3 length is 12 residues. Deletions cut 6 bases from V and 2 bases from J, with 6 bases between. The CDR3 coding sequence is TGTGCCAGCAGATCTAACACAGATACGCAGTATTTT. Its protein is CASRSNTDTQYF.

The chain uses TRBV10-3 and TRBJ2-1, with 7 bases identical to TRBD1. The J segment lost 6 bases and the V segment lost 6 bases, leaving 11 bases of the junction unmatched. Germline-derived CDR1 and CDR2 are ENHRY and SYGVKD. The CDR3 covers 15 residues. Here the CDR3 reads CAIRTRDSPTNEQFF. CDR3 in DNA: TGTGCCATCAGGACCCGGGACAGCCCCACCAATGAGCAGTTCTTC.

J is TRBJ2-3 and V is TRBV18; tentative D call: TRBD2 (6 bases). The CDR3 has 15 residues. The V end was cut by 1 base, the J end by 2 bases, with 10 bases between. Germline CDR1 KGHSH, CDR2 LQKENI. CDR3 amino acids: CASSPQEGLTDTQYF. CDR3 nucleotides: TGTGCCAGCTCACCACAGGAGGGACTCACAGATACGCAGTATTTT. Drawing the rest from reference TRBV18 and TRBJ2-3, the complete variable domain is NAGVMQNPRHLVRRRGQEARLRCSPMKGHSHVYWYRQLPEEGLKFMVYLQKENIIDESGMPKERFSAEFPKEGPSILRIQQVVRGDSAAYFCASSPQEGLTDTQYFGPGTRLTVL.

This chain joins TRBV28 and TRBJ1-2; 8 positions match TRBD1. Trimming at V came to 2 bases and at J to 4 bases, leaving 15 bases not matched to a gene. CDR1 MDHEN and CDR2 SYDVKM come from the germline V gene. The CDR3 spans 18 residues. This CDR3 reads CASSLPSQGGPQSYGYTF. The DNA of the CDR3 is TGTGCCAGCAGTTTACCCTCACAGGGGGGGCCCCAGAGCTATGGCTACACCTTC.

The chain couples TRBV5-1 to TRBJ1-3; 10 bases are a match to TRBD1. Trimming removed 4 bases from V and 0 bases from J; junction bases left unmatched: 13. The CDR3 is 19 residues long. Germline V gives CDR1 SGHRS, CDR2 YFSETQ. Here the CDR3 reads CASSGVGQGPSSSGNTIYF. The DNA of the CDR3 is TGCGCCAGCAGCGGGGTGGGACAGGGGCCCTCAAGCTCTGGAAACACCATATATTTT.

The V call is TRBV7-6, the J call TRBJ2-2, with 9 bases matching TRBD1. Germline V CDR1 and CDR2: SGHVS, FNYEAQ. This CDR3 is 15 amino acids long. Germline trimming cut 8 bases from V and 3 bases from J; bases unmatched to any gene: 7. The CDR3, as DNA: TGTGCCAGCGTTCCGACAGGGGGATACACCGGGGAGCTGTTTTTT. Translation: CASVPTGGYTGELFF.

V is TRBV13 and J is TRBJ2-7; TRBD1 agrees at 7 bases. In germline, CDR1 is PRHDT, CDR2 FYEKMQ (reference sequence). V shed 4 bases and J 6 bases; nucleotides not matched to a gene: 0. CDR3 length equals 11 residues. Here the CDR3 reads CASSWDSEQYF. For the CDR3, the DNA is TGTGCCAGCAGCTGGGACAGCGAGCAGTACTTC.